These 29 T cell receptor beta chains came from one sample sequenced in a study of T cells in localized non-small cell lung cancer. Assay used: immunoSEQ multiplex PCR; TCRdb lists only in-frame clones, some missing. The sample contains 15,000 to 20,000 clones, around 83% of which appear only once. The sample was peripheral blood, taken before any cancer treatment. The receptors shown here come from a man aged 35 to 69 with stage I lung adenocarcinoma.

This chain uses TRBV5-1 with TRBJ2-2; 10 bases align to TRBD1. Per germline, CDR1 SGHRS and CDR2 YFSETQ. The CDR3 contains 16 residues. The trim removed 3 bases at V and 4 bases at J, leaving 6 bases unmatched. The CDR3 is CASSSGTGVRTGELFF. CDR3 in DNA: TGCGCCAGCAGCTCCGGGACAGGGGTACGCACCGGGGAGCTGTTTTTT.

This clone was recorded only once. The chain employs TRBV19 and TRBJ2-5; 15 bases are a match to TRBD2. This CDR3 contains 18 residues. With V trimmed by 1 base and J by 0 bases, 3 bases remained unmatched. CDR1 and CDR2 (germline): LNHDA, SQIVND (reference sequence). The CDR3 DNA sequence: TGTGCCAGTAGTATAGGGGGACTAGCGGGAGGAAACCAAGAGACCCAGTACTTC. It yields the protein CASSIGGLAGGNQETQYF.

The gene calls are TRBV5-5 and TRBJ2-7, with a possible D match to TRBD1 (6 bases). V was clipped by 4 bases and J by 5 bases, with 16 bases between them. Looked up from germline, CDR1 is SGHKS and CDR2 is YYEKEE (reference sequence). The CDR3 runs to 14 residues. The CDR3 bases are TGTGCCAGCAGCGCGGTCCGGGACACTAACGAGCAGTACTTC. Translation: CASSAVRDTNEQYF.

V gene TRBV27 combines with J gene TRBJ1-4; D unresolved. Trimming left V 0 bases short and J 8 bases short, with 10 bases between. CDR3 size: 14 residues. Germline lookup yields CDR1 MNHEY and CDR2 SMNVEV (reference sequence). CDR3 residues: CASSLSSHLEKLFF. CDR3 coding DNA: TGTGCCAGCAGTTTATCGTCGCACCTAGAAAAACTGTTTTTT.

The chain combines TRBV5-3 with TRBJ2-4, with a weak D call TRBD2 (5 bases). TRBV5-3 is marked as an open reading frame, function uncertain. V was trimmed by 4 bases and J by 1 base, leaving 15 bases between them. The length of the CDR3 is 16 residues. CDR3 nucleotides: TGTGCCAGAAGCCTCGACTACACGGGGGCCAAAAACATTCAGTACTTC. It translates to CARSLDYTGAKNIQYF.

This chain joins TRBV2 and TRBJ2-7; TRBD1 aligns across 8 bases. J gave up 5 bases and V 7 bases, and 4 bases lay outside the gene matches. In germline, CDR1 is SNHLY, CDR2 FYNNEI. The CDR3 has 12 residues. The CDR3 is CASNRGFDEQYF. In nucleotides, the CDR3 is TGTGCCAGCAACAGGGGGTTCGACGAGCAGTACTTC.

The chain couples TRBV4-1 to TRBJ2-3; TRBD2 agrees at 7 bases. Germline V gene data show CDR1 as MGHRA and CDR2 as YSYEKL. Trimming cost V 4 bases and J 4 bases; bases outside gene matches: 8. The CDR3 contains 15 residues. CDR3 in amino acids: CASSPKVAGADTQYF. In DNA form, the CDR3 reads TGCGCCAGCAGCCCAAAGGTTGCGGGAGCAGATACGCAGTATTTT.

This chain uses TRBV11-2 with TRBJ2-7; a weak D match, TRBD2 (6 bases). The germline gives CDR1 SGHAT, CDR2 FQNNGV. V was shortened by 1 base and J by 1 base, with 11 bases between the two germline ends. This CDR3 has 15 residues. The CDR3, as DNA: TGTGCCAGCAGCTTAGGAAGGACTATTTCCTACGAGCAGTACTTC. It yields the protein CASSLGRTISYEQYF.

The rearrangement joins TRBV15 to TRBJ2-5; D could derive from TRBD1 or TRBD2 (5 bases each). V gave up 8 bases and J gave up 9 bases, with 13 bases separating them. CDR1 is LNHNV and CDR2 is YYDKDF in the germline V gene (reference sequence). The CDR3 has 11 residues. CDR3 DNA: TGTGCCACCCGACAGACGAGGGCCCAGTACTTC. Protein sequence: CATRQTRAQYF.

The chain recombines TRBV6-6 with TRBJ2-5, with 9 bases identical to TRBD2. This CDR3 is 14 amino acids long. Germline CDR1 MNHNY, CDR2 SVGAGI (reference sequence). Trimming cost V 0 bases and J 7 bases; bases outside gene matches: 3. The CDR3 is CASSYSRTSVTQYF. The CDR3 nucleotides are TGTGCCAGCAGTTACTCACGGACTAGCGTGACCCAGTACTTC.

This clone was observed a single time. V usage is TRBV27 and J usage is TRBJ1-5; D unresolved. The germline gives CDR1 MNHEY, CDR2 SMNVEV (reference sequence). CDR3 length equals 13 residues. The V end lost 3 bases, the J end lost 4 bases, and 7 bases lay between the germline ends. CDR3: CASSFGVNQPQHF. As DNA, the CDR3 is TGTGCCAGCAGTTTTGGTGTGAATCAGCCCCAGCATTTT.

This chain connects TRBV28 to TRBJ1-1; D remains ambiguous. The germline V gene has CDR1 MDHEN and CDR2 SYDVKM. This CDR3 is built from 14 residues. Trimming shortened V by 6 bases and J by 1 base, and 12 bases separated the two germline ends. CDR3 coding DNA: TGTGCCAGCAGCCCACCCCGACAGAACACTGAAGCTTTCTTT. This encodes CASSPPRQNTEAFF.

This rearrangement joins TRBV5-4 to TRBJ2-3; tentatively, D is TRBD1 (6 bases). Germline-derived CDR1 and CDR2 are SGHNT and YYREEE (reference sequence). Deletions cut 2 bases from V and 4 bases from J, with 11 bases between. The length of the CDR3 is 14 residues. CDR3 sequence reads: CASSLQGYADTQYF. The CDR3 coding sequence is TGTGCCAGCAGCTTACAGGGATATGCAGATACGCAGTATTTT.

The rearrangement joins TRBV13 to TRBJ2-1; 7 bases match TRBD2. Germline trimming cut 3 bases from V and 5 bases from J; bases unmatched to any gene: 4. The CDR3 is 14 residues long. The germline V gene encodes CDR1 PRHDT and CDR2 FYEKMQ (reference sequence). CDR3 region: CASSLSGTHNEQFF. The CDR3, as DNA: TGTGCCAGCAGCTTGAGCGGGACCCACAATGAGCAGTTCTTC.

The rearrangement joins TRBV27 to TRBJ2-1; D remains unclear. CDR1 is MNHEY and CDR2 is SMNVEV in the germline V gene (reference sequence). V lost 6 bases and J 10 bases, leaving 16 bases between the germline ends. This CDR3 is built from 13 residues. In DNA form, the CDR3 reads TGTGCCAGCAGCCCTACCAGTGAGGCAGAGCAGTTCTTC. It is translated as CASSPTSEAEQFF.

This clone was seen a handful of times. The chain has TRBV30 and TRBJ2-3; possible D gene TRBD2, 13 bases. There are 18 residues in the CDR3. The germline V gene encodes CDR1 GTSNPN and CDR2 SVGIG (reference sequence). V lost 4 bases and J lost 7, with 30 bases in between. CDR3 DNA sequence: TGTGCCTGGATGGGGACAGGGGGCTTGGGACTAGCGGGAAATACGCAGTATTTT. Protein: CAWMGTGGLGLAGNTQYF.

This chain links TRBV15 with TRBJ2-1, with D maybe TRBD2 (5 bases). The V gene's germline CDR1 is LNHNV and CDR2 YYDKDF (reference sequence). The ends were cut back, 1 base at V and 7 bases at J, with 11 bases in the middle. This CDR3 contains 14 residues. CDR3 protein: CATSRGGSGNEQFF. The CDR3 coding sequence is TGTGCCACCAGCAGAGGAGGCAGCGGAAATGAGCAGTTCTTC.

The chain couples TRBV5-5 to TRBJ2-3, with D perhaps TRBD2 (6 bases). The CDR3 runs 15 residues. Per germline, CDR1 SGHKS and CDR2 YYEKEE (reference sequence). The V end lost 0 bases, the J end lost 2 bases, and 10 bases lay between the germline ends. CDR3 sequence: CASSLGLDNTDTQYF. CDR3 DNA sequence: TGTGCCAGCAGCTTGGGACTAGATAACACAGATACGCAGTATTTT.

This chain uses TRBV7-9 with TRBJ1-2; no definite D call. The CDR3 sequence is 16 residues long. CDR1 SEHNR and CDR2 FQNEAQ come from the germline V gene (reference sequence). V gave up 2 bases and J gave up 3 bases, with 16 bases separating them. Written as DNA, the CDR3 is TGTGCCAGCAGCTTACAGACCGACCCCGCGGACTATGGCTACACCTTC. Translation: CASSLQTDPADYGYTF. The variable domain in full, with the rest retrieved from reference TRBV7-9 and TRBJ1-2, is DTGVSQNPRHKITKRGQNVTFRCDPISEHNRLYWYRQTLGQGPEFLTYFQNEAQLEKSRLLSDRFSAERPKGSFSTLEIQRTEQGDSAMYLCASSLQTDPADYGYTFGSGTRLTVV.

V usage is TRBV6-1 and J usage is TRBJ1-1, with D uncertain. Germline values: CDR1 MNHNS, CDR2 SASEGT. CDR3 size: 15 residues. Trimming removed 9 bases at V and 0 bases at J, with 17 bases between. The CDR3 is CASKPGSPLNTEAFF. The CDR3, as DNA: TGTGCCAGTAAACCGGGATCCCCGCTGAACACTGAAGCTTTCTTT.

This chain links TRBV7-2 with TRBJ2-7; D tentatively reads TRBD1 or TRBD2 (6 bases each). The CDR3 is made up of 14 amino acids. The ends were cut back, 2 bases at V and 5 bases at J, with 13 bases in the middle. Germline CDR1 is SGHTA and CDR2 is FQGNSA. CDR3 region: CASSLIGGDNEQYF. The CDR3 DNA reads as TGTGCCAGCAGCTTAATAGGAGGGGACAACGAGCAGTACTTC.

This clone was detected once. The chain recombines TRBV27 with TRBJ2-7, with a weak D call TRBD2 (5 bases). V was trimmed by 2 bases and J by 7 bases, leaving 9 bases between them. In germline, CDR1 is MNHEY, CDR2 SMNVEV (reference sequence). This CDR3 spans 12 amino acids. CDR3 DNA sequence: TGTGCCAGCAGTTTACGGGGTCGAGAGCAGTACTTC. Amino acids: CASSLRGREQYF.

The table lists this clone with a few counts. The rearrangement joins TRBV6-1 to TRBJ2-4; 8 positions agree with TRBD2. Germline V gene sequence: CDR1 MNHNS, CDR2 SASEGT. CDR3 length: 14 residues. The V and J ends lost 1 base and 8 bases, in that order; junction bases with no gene match: 4. This CDR3 reads CASSEERREDIQYF. The CDR3 DNA sequence: TGTGCCAGCAGTGAAGAAAGGCGGGAGGACATTCAGTACTTC.

This clone was seen just once. V gene TRBV14 combines with J gene TRBJ2-7, with D uncertain. Trimming removed 0 bases at V and 6 bases at J, with 12 bases between. The CDR3 runs 14 residues. Germline lookup yields CDR1 SGHDN and CDR2 FVKESK. CDR3 in amino acids: CASSQDPRVSEQYF. CDR3 bases: TGTGCCAGCAGCCAAGATCCTAGGGTTTCCGAGCAGTACTTC. Looking up the rest from reference TRBV14 and TRBJ2-7 gives the full variable domain: EAGVTQFPSHSVIEKGQTVTLRCDPISGHDNLYWYRRVMGKEIKFLLHFVKESKQDESGMPNNRFLAERTGGTYSTLKVQPAELEDSGVYFCASSQDPRVSEQYFGPGTRLTVT.

This chain links TRBV5-4 with TRBJ2-6; D possibly corresponds to TRBD1 (5 bases). Germline V gives CDR1 SGHNT, CDR2 YYREEE (reference sequence). CDR3 length: 16 amino acids. V lost 3 bases and J 0 bases, leaving 10 bases between the germline ends. This CDR3 reads CASSSQVNSGANVLTF. The CDR3, as DNA: TGTGCCAGCAGCTCACAGGTTAACTCTGGGGCCAACGTCCTGACTTTC.

This chain uses TRBV28 with TRBJ2-2; perhaps TRBD1 as D (5 bases). The CDR3 length is 15 residues. Trimming cost V 3 bases and J 1 base, with 9 bases left between them. CDR1 and CDR2 from the germline V gene are MDHEN and SYDVKM. The CDR3 is CASSFRVGNTGELFF. The CDR3 region has the DNA TGTGCCAGCAGTTTCAGGGTCGGGAACACCGGGGAGCTGTTTTTT.

The CDR3 sequence: CSVEEVTLAAEQFF. DNA of the CDR3: TGCAGCGTTGAAGAGGTGACACTAGCAGCTGAGCAGTTCTTC. This chain connects TRBV29-1 to TRBJ2-1; possibly TRBD2 for D (6 bases). Trimming removed 0 bases from V and 9 bases from J, with 15 bases in between. The CDR3 length is 14 residues. The germline gives CDR1 SQVTM, CDR2 ANQGSEA.

The V and J genes are TRBV5-1 and TRBJ2-7, with D hard to call. The V and J ends lost 0 bases and 2 bases respectively, with 9 bases between them. This CDR3 region has 14 residues. From germline, CDR1 is SGHRS and CDR2 YFSETQ. The CDR3 DNA is TGCGCCAGCAGCTTGGGGGCCAGCACCTACGAGCAGTACTTC. Translation gives CASSLGASTYEQYF.

This chain connects TRBV19 to TRBJ1-5, with 11 positions matching TRBD1. The V gene's germline CDR1 is LNHDA and CDR2 SQIVND (reference sequence). CDR3 length: 15 amino acids. V shed 7 bases and J 6 bases; nucleotides not matched to a gene: 8. CDR3 in amino acids: CASTRGTGGLQPQHF. CDR3 in DNA: TGTGCCAGTACGAGGGGGACAGGGGGACTTCAGCCCCAGCATTTT.